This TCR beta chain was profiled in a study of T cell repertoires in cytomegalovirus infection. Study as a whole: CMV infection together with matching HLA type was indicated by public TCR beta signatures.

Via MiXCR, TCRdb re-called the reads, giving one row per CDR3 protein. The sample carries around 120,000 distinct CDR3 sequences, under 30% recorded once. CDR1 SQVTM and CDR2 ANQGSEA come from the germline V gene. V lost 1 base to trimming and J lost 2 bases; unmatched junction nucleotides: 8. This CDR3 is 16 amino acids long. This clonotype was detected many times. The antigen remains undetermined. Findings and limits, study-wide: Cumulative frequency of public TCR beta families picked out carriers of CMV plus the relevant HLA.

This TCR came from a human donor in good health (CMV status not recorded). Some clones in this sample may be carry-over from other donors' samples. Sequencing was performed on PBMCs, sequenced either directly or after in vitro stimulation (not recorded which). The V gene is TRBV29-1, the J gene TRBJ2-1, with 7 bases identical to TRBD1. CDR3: CSVEGGQVAAYNEQFF. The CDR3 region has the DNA TGCAGCGTTGAAGGCGGACAGGTCGCTGCCTACAATGAGCAGTTCTTC.